Sequencing of this TCR beta chain was carried out in a study of blood T cell repertoires in COVID-19. Sequencing used immunoSEQ multiplex PCR; TCRdb keeps in-frame clones, though not all of them. The table includes roughly 400,000 clones, around 87% detected once. J was trimmed by 5 bases and V by 7 bases; bases with no gene match: 7. Germline loops: CDR1 LGHNT, CDR2 FRNRAP. The CDR3 extends over 13 amino acids. The source material was PBMCs or T cells enriched from blood (not recorded which). V is TRBV12-5 and J is TRBJ2-7, with 8 positions matching TRBD1. The receptor comes from a woman aged 45-65 years who had recovered from COVID-19. The CDR3 is CASVLTGVDEQYF. The CDR3 DNA reads TGTGCTAGTGTCTTGACAGGGGTCGACGAGCAGTACTTC.